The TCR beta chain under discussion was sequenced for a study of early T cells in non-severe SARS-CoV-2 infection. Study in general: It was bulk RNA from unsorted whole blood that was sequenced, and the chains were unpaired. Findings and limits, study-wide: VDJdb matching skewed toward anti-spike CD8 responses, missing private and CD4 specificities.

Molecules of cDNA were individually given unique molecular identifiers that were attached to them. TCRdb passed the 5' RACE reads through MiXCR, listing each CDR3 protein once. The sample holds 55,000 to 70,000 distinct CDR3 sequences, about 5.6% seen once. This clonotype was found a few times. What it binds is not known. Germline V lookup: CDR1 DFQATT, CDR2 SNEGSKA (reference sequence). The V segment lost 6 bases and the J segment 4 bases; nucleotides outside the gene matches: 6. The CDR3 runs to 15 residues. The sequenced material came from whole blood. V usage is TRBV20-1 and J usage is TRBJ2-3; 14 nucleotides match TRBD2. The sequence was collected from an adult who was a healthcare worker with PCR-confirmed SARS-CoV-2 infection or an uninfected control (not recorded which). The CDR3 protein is CSATRTSGRSDTQYF. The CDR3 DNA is TGCAGTGCAACCCGGACTAGCGGGAGGTCAGATACGCAGTATTTT.